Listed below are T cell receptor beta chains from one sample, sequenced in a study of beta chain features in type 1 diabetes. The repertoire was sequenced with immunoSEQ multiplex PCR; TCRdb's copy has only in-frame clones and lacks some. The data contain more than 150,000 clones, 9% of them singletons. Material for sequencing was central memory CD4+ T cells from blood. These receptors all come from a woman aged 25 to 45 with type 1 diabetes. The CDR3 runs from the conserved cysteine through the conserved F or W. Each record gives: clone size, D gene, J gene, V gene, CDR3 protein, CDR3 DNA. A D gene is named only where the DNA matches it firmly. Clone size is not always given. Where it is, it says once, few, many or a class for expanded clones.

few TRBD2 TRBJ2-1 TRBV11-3 CASSTSGAYNEQFF TGTGCCAGCAGCACCAGCGGGGCCTACAATGAGCAGTTCTTC
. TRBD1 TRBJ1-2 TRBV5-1 CASSSDPGTGGSYTF TGCGCCAGCAGCTCGGATCCCGGGACAGGGGGGAGCTACACCTTC
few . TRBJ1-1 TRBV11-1 CASSLGRGATEAFF TGTGCCAGCAGCTTAGGAAGGGGTGCCACTGAAGCTTTCTTT
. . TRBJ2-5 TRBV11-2 CASSQGWGTETQYF TGTGCCAGCAGCCAGGGGTGGGGGACGGAGACCCAGTACTTC
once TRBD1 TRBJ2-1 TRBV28 CASSAGLGQGTYNEQFF TGTGCCAGCAGTGCCGGACTTGGACAGGGAACTTACAATGAGCAGTTCTTC
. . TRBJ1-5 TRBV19 CASRGAGNQPQHF TGTGCCAGTAGGGGGGCTGGCAATCAGCCCCAGCATTTT
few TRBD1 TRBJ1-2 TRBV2 CASSRDRENGYTF TGTGCCAGCAGCCGGGACAGGGAAAATGGCTACACCTTC
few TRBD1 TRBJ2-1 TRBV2 CASSERQGVYNEQFF TGTGCCAGCAGTGAGCGACAGGGCGTTTACAATGAGCAGTTCTTC
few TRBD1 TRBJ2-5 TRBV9 CASSAWDREQETQYF TGTGCCAGCAGCGCATGGGACAGAGAACAAGAGACCCAGTACTTC
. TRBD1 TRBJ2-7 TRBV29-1 CSGKDRFGYEQYF TGCAGCGGTAAGGACAGGTTTGGATACGAGCAGTACTTC
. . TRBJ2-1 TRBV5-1 CASSLAGVEEQFF TGCGCCAGCAGCTTGGCGGGAGTTGAGGAGCAGTTCTTC
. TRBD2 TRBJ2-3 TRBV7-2 CASSFTGGRNTDTQYF TGTGCCAGCAGCTTTACGGGAGGCCGAAACACAGATACGCAGTATTTT
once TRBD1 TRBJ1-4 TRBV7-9 CASSLGRTGSEKLFF TGTGCCAGCAGCTTAGGTCGGACAGGGAGTGAAAAACTGTTTTTT
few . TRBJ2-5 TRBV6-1 CASTVLSDTQYF TGTGCCAGCACCGTTTTGAGCGATACCCAGTACTTC
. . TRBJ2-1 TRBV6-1 CASSGDGAYNEQFF TGTGCCAGCAGTGGAGATGGTGCCTACAATGAGCAGTTCTTC
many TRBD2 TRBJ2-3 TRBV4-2 CASSQAPSGPTDTQYF TGTGCCAGCAGCCAAGCCCCTAGCGGCCCCACAGATACGCAGTATTTT
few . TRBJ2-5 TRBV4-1 CASSQDRRLVLQETQYF TGCGCCAGCAGCCAAGATCGGCGACTAGTGTTACAAGAGACCCAGTACTTC
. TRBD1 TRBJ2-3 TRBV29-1 CSAQQGPDTQYF TGCAGCGCCCAACAGGGGCCAGATACGCAGTATTTT
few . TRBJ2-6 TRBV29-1 CSVAGQGEVWSGANVLTF TGCAGCGTTGCCGGGCAGGGGGAGGTATGGTCTGGGGCCAACGTCCTGACTTTC
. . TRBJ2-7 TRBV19 CASEEAGSYEQYF TGTGCCAGTGAGGAGGCTGGGTCCTACGAGCAGTACTTC
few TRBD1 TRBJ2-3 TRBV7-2 CASSLEGATDTQYF TGTGCCAGCAGCTTAGAGGGGGCCACAGATACGCAGTATTTT
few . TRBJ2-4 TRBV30 CAWSLNAKNIQYF TGTGCCTGGAGTCTAAACGCCAAAAACATTCAGTACTTC
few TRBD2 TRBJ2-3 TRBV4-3 CASSHRRAGGPSGTDTQYF TGCGCCAGCAGCCACCGGCGGGCGGGAGGGCCCTCAGGTACAGATACGCAGTATTTT
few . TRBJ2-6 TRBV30 CAGDGSGANVLTF TGTGCCGGAGACGGCTCTGGGGCCAACGTCCTGACTTTC
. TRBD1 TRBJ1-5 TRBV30 CAWSPRTGVQPQHF TGTGCCTGGAGCCCCCGGACAGGGGTGCAGCCCCAGCATTTT
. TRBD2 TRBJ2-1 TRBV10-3 CAISPTGTSGNGEQFF TGTGCCATCAGCCCCACCGGGACTAGCGGGAACGGTGAGCAGTTCTTC
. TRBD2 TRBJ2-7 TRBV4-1 CASSQPTSGPKLNEQYF TGCGCCAGCAGCCAACCCACTAGCGGACCAAAATTAAACGAGCAGTACTTC
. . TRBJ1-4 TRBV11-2 CASSVDRTDGGKLFF TGTGCCAGCAGCGTCGACCGCACCGACGGGGGAAAACTGTTTTTT
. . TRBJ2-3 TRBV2 CASTGVGLDTQYF TGTGCCAGCACGGGAGTGGGATTAGATACGCAGTATTTT
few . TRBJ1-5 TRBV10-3 CAISMEGDQPQHF TGTGCCATCAGCATGGAGGGTGATCAGCCCCAGCATTTT
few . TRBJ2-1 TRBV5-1 CASSLGGYNEQFF TGCGCCAGCAGCTTAGGGGGTTACAATGAGCAGTTCTTC
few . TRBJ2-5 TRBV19 CASSIGNSQETQYF TGTGCCAGTAGTATAGGTAACAGTCAAGAGACCCAGTACTTC
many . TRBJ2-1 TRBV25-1 CASSDDRGVYNEQFF TGTGCCAGCAGTGACGACCGAGGAGTCTACAATGAGCAGTTCTTC
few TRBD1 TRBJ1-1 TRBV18 CASSLEGAFRAFF TGTGCCAGCTCCCTTGAGGGGGCCTTTCGGGCTTTCTTT
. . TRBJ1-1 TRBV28 CASSPPQAYLMNTEAFF TGTGCCAGCAGTCCCCCTCAGGCATATCTAATGAACACTGAAGCTTTCTTT
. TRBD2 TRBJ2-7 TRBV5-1 CASSWTSDSYEQYF TGCGCCAGCAGCTGGACTAGCGACTCCTACGAGCAGTACTTC
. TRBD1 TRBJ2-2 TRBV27 CASSTRTGGNTGELFF TGTGCCAGCAGTACCCGGACAGGGGGCAACACCGGGGAGCTGTTTTTT
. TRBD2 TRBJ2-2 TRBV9 CASSGFLAGGPRELFF TGTGCCAGCAGCGGCTTCCTAGCGGGAGGGCCAAGGGAGCTGTTTTTT
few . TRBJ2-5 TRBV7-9 CASSFGGVHQETQYF TGTGCCAGCAGCTTCGGGGGAGTACACCAAGAGACCCAGTACTTC
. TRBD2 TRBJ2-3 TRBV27 CASSLSSGYTDTQYF TGTGCCAGCAGTTTAAGTAGCGGGTACACAGATACGCAGTATTTT
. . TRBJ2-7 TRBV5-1 CASSLITGLDEQYF TGCGCCAGCAGCTTGATCACAGGGTTGGACGAGCAGTACTTC
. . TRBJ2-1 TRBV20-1 CSAVLNEQFF TGCAGTGCCGTTCTCAATGAGCAGTTCTTC
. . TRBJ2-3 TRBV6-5 CASSSPLEDTQYF TGTGCCAGCAGTTCCCCACTCGAGGATACGCAGTATTTT
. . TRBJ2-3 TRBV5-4 CASSPSLADTQYF TGTGCCAGCAGCCCCTCCCTCGCAGATACGCAGTATTTT
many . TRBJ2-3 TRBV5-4 CASSSRGWGDTQYF TGTGCCAGCAGCTCACGGGGTTGGGGAGATACGCAGTATTTT
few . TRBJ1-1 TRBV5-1 CASNQGLQTGTEAFF TGCGCCAGCAACCAGGGCCTTCAGACAGGCACTGAAGCTTTCTTT
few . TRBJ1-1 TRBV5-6 CASSWGVLNTEAFF TGTGCCAGCAGCTGGGGGGTCCTGAACACTGAAGCTTTCTTT
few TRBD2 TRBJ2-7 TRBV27 CASSLLASGAMYEQYF TGTGCCAGCAGTTTGTTAGCGAGCGGGGCCATGTACGAGCAGTACTTC
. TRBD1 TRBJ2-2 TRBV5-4 CASSLRDRGAGELFF TGTGCCAGCAGCTTGCGGGACAGGGGGGCCGGGGAGCTGTTTTTT
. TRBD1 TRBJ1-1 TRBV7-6 CASSLGRGTTEAFF TGTGCCAGCAGCTTAGGCAGGGGGACCACTGAAGCTTTCTTT
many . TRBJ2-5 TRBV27 CASSLSTVATQYF TGTGCCAGCAGTTTATCCACAGTCGCGACCCAGTACTTC
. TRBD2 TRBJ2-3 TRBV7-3 CASGLTSGGDTQYF TGTGCCAGCGGTCTAACTAGCGGGGGAGATACGCAGTATTTT